The clone carrying this T cell receptor (beta chain) has a handful of counts. What it recognizes is unknown. The treatment denotes: oral pan-JAK inhibitor, 5-10 mg twice daily. cDNA prepared by RNA extraction and subsequent reverse transcription served as the template for sequencing. TCRdb keeps only in-frame clones here, not all; method: immunoSEQ multiplex PCR. Of about 76,000 clones listed, 66% are singletons. CDR1 and CDR2 from the germline V gene are SQVTM and ANQGSEA. Trimming removed 6 bases from V and 3 bases from J; junction bases left unmatched: 8. The CDR3 loop spans 14 amino acids. These data belong to a study of CD8+ T cells in alopecia areata. Study context: It was 6 to 18 months of tofacitinib, and then there were 6 months off drug.

Broader study findings: A great number of expanded lesional clones endured in scalp and blood during tofacitinib. Among the top 100, expanded CD8+ clones were significantly decreased by tofacitinib, as was scalp clonality.

This receptor was obtained from a human donor with alopecia areata. V usage is TRBV29-1 and J usage is TRBJ2-1, with 7 bases identical to TRBD1. The source material was CD8+ T cells sorted from blood, sampled at week 24, from a patient treated with tofacitinib. CDR3 coding DNA: TGCAGCGTAAAACAGACAGGGCTCTACAATGAGCAGTTCTTC. This gives the protein CSVKQTGLYNEQFF.